This T cell receptor beta chain was recorded in a study of post-analysis software for immune sequencing data. This clonotype came up a few times. The TCR beta cDNA libraries carried unique molecular identifiers. Yield was 450,000 to 650,000 cDNA molecules from about 1 to 10 million T cells. TCRdb reanalysed the PCR reads using MiXCR and keeps one entry per CDR3 protein. The sample includes about 540,000 distinct CDR3 sequences, roughly 34% seen only once; the top ten take approximately 6%. The sequencing input was blood. The clonotype comes from a girl aged 2-17 years with multiple sclerosis.

The CDR3 DNA is TGTGCCAGCAGCCCTAGGACCCAGACCCAGTACTTC. Its protein product is CASSPRTQTQYF. The chain links TRBV3-1 to TRBJ2-5; no clear D. Per the germline V gene, CDR1 is LGHDT and CDR2 is YNNKEL (reference sequence). V was cut by 4 bases and J by 6 bases, with 9 bases left in between. The CDR3 consists of 12 residues.